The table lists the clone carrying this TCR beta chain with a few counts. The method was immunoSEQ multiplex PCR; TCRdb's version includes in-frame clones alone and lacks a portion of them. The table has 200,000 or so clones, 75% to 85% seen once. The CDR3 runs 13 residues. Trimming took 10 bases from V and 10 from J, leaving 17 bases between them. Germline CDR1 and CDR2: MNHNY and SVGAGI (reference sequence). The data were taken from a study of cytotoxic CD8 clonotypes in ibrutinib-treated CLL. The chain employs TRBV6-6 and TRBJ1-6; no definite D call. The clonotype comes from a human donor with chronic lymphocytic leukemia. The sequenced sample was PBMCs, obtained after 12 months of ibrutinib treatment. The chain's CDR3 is CATSPMVRSPLHF. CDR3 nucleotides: TGTGCCACCAGCCCTATGGTACGATCACCCCTCCACTTT.